The 14 T cell receptor beta chains given below trace back to one sample, sequenced in a study of a mutant IDH1 vaccine in newly diagnosed glioma. Clones were read by immunoSEQ multiplex PCR, and TCRdb kept only the in-frame ones, dropping some. There are about 68,000 clones in the sample; roughly 84% occur only once, and roughly 12% lies in the top ten. For these TCRs, the target antigens are not known. Time point: week 35, safety follow-up. It was 300 ug of mutant IDH1 20-mer peptide that made up each vaccine dose, given with topical imiquimod. The sequences come from PBMCs, collected from a glioma patient whose treatment included an IDH1 peptide vaccine. These TCRs come from a man younger than 35 with glioma.

The chain joins TRBV7-2 to TRBJ2-7, with 8 positions matching TRBD2. Germline V gene sequence: CDR1 SGHTA, CDR2 FQGNSA. The CDR3 runs to 15 residues. V trimming: 5 bases; J trimming: 2 bases; junction bases outside the gene matches: 8. In DNA form, the CDR3 reads TGTGCCAGCAGCAGCAACGGGGGGGGGACCTACGAGCAGTACTTC. This codes for CASSSNGGGTYEQYF.

J is TRBJ1-5 and V is TRBV6-1; D call uncertain. The V end was cut by 4 bases, the J end by 4 bases, with 14 bases between. Germline lookup yields CDR1 MNHNS and CDR2 SASEGT. The CDR3 has 15 residues. Written as DNA, the CDR3 is TGTGCCAGCAGTGTCAGAGGAGGGCTAAATCAGCCCCAGCATTTT. Protein sequence: CASSVRGGLNQPQHF.

This chain links TRBV5-6 with TRBJ1-4; D is perhaps TRBD1 (6 bases). The germline V gene encodes CDR1 SGHDT and CDR2 YYEEEE. The V and J ends lost 1 base and 3 bases respectively, with 10 bases between them. This CDR3 is built from 15 residues. The chain's CDR3 is CASSLWGASNEKLFF. In nucleotides, the CDR3 is TGTGCCAGCAGCTTGTGGGGGGCTTCTAATGAAAAACTGTTTTTT.

CDR3 in amino acids: CAISEVGRVFGNTIYF. CDR3 bases: TGTGCCATCAGTGAAGTGGGACGCGTTTTCGGAAACACCATATATTTT. The chain combines TRBV10-3 with TRBJ1-3; the D gene is possibly TRBD1 (5 bases). The CDR3 contains 16 residues. V lost 3 bases to trimming and J lost 4 bases, with 16 bases between them. From germline, CDR1 is ENHRY and CDR2 SYGVKD.

The genes are TRBV4-1 and TRBJ2-3, with D possibly called TRBD1 or TRBD2 (7 bases each). Deletions cut 0 bases from V and 3 bases from J, with 19 bases between. The CDR3 has 18 amino acids. CDR1 is MGHRA, CDR2 YSYEKL, per germline. CDR3 sequence (DNA): TGCGCCAGCAGCCAAGAACCGGGAAGGCAGGGGGGGACAGATACGCAGTATTTT. Protein: CASSQEPGRQGGTDTQYF.

The CDR3 DNA reads TGTGCCAGCAGCGTAGGCGGGGGGGGACTAGCGGGAGTAAGGGTCAATGAGCAGTTCTTC. Residues: CASSVGGGGLAGVRVNEQFF. J is TRBJ2-1 and V is TRBV9, with TRBD2 identical over 14 bases. V lost 0 bases and J lost 6; bases outside the gene matches: 14. The CDR3 has 20 residues. Germline CDR1 reads SGDLS; CDR2 reads YYNGEE.

This clone was counted a few times. The chain employs TRBV30 and TRBJ1-3, with a tentative D call TRBD1 (5 bases). V lost 5 bases to trimming and J lost 1 base, with 12 bases between them. Germline V gene data show CDR1 as GTSNPN and CDR2 as SVGIG (reference sequence). The CDR3 has 14 residues. The CDR3 spells CAWSWGGSGNTIYF. For the CDR3, the DNA is TGTGCCTGGTCGTGGGGGGGATCTGGAAACACCATATATTTT.

The V and J genes are TRBV19 and TRBJ2-7; 7 bases align to TRBD1. The CDR3 is made up of 13 amino acids. V was clipped by 8 bases and J by 3 bases; unmatched bases: 7. Germline assignment: CDR1 LNHDA and CDR2 SQIVND (reference sequence). The CDR3, as DNA: TGTGCCAGTGCCTCGACAGGGTTCTACGAGCAGTACTTC. Protein sequence: CASASTGFYEQYF.

The chain is built from TRBV11-2 and TRBJ1-1; 9 bases map to TRBD1. This CDR3 is 14 amino acids long. The junction had 3 bases not matched to a gene; V was cut back by 4 bases and J by 3 bases. Germline CDR1 and CDR2: SGHAT and FQNNGV. The chain's CDR3 is CASSWGQGDTEAFF. As DNA, the CDR3 is TGTGCCAGCAGCTGGGGACAGGGTGACACTGAAGCTTTCTTT.

This clone was observed a handful of times. The V and J genes are TRBV27 and TRBJ2-7, with TRBD2 matching over 8 bases. There are 14 residues in the CDR3. CDR1 and CDR2 from the germline V gene are MNHEY and SMNVEV (reference sequence). The V gene end was trimmed by 3 bases and the J gene end by 3 bases; junction bases not matched to a gene: 4. The CDR3 nucleotides are TGTGCCAGCAGTTTCTCGGGAGGGGGCTACGAGCAGTACTTC. Translating it yields CASSFSGGGYEQYF.

The V gene is TRBV20-1, the J gene TRBJ2-1, with D unclear. The V gene's germline CDR1 is DFQATT and CDR2 SNEGSKA (reference sequence). This CDR3 is built from 11 residues. The germline V and J ends were trimmed by 6 bases and 4 bases, with 7 bases remaining between them. CDR3 amino acids: CSAAVYNEQFF. DNA of the CDR3: TGCAGTGCCGCAGTGTACAATGAGCAGTTCTTC.

This rearrangement joins TRBV7-8 to TRBJ2-1; tentatively, D is TRBD1 (6 bases). Germline-derived CDR1 and CDR2 are SGHVS and FQNEAQ. The V gene lost 5 bases and the J gene lost 6 bases, with 14 bases spanning the gap. The CDR3 totals 14 residues. CDR3 amino acids: CASSRMDSRNEQFF. The CDR3 coding sequence is TGTGCCAGCAGCCGAATGGACAGCCGCAATGAGCAGTTCTTC.

CDR3 loop: CASSPIWGGAYNEQFF. As DNA, the CDR3 is TGTGCCAGCAGCCCTATATGGGGTGGGGCCTACAATGAGCAGTTCTTC. The V call is TRBV14, the J call TRBJ2-1; no clear D. This CDR3 contains 16 residues. Trimming removed 4 bases from V and 2 bases from J, with 15 bases in between. CDR1 SGHDN and CDR2 FVKESK come from the germline V gene. The full variable domain, with the rest looked up from reference TRBV14 and TRBJ2-1, is EAGVTQFPSHSVIEKGQTVTLRCDPISGHDNLYWYRRVMGKEIKFLLHFVKESKQDESGMPNNRFLAERTGGTYSTLKVQPAELEDSGVYFCASSPIWGGAYNEQFFGPGTRLTVL.

J is TRBJ2-1 and V is TRBV10-3; 9 bases fit TRBD1. Losses at the gene ends were 3 bases for V and 3 bases for J; bases not matched to a gene: 6. This CDR3 is built from 16 residues. CDR1 is ENHRY, CDR2 SYGVKD, per germline. The CDR3 coding sequence is TGTGCCATCAGTGAACCGGGACAGGGCCTCTACAATGAGCAGTTCTTC. It translates to CAISEPGQGLYNEQFF.